This TCR beta chain was found in a study of shared clonotypes between healthy human individuals. Assay: immunoSEQ multiplex PCR; the TCRdb copy retains only in-frame clones and omits some. The data show about 1.9 million clones, with just under 95% seen just once and approximately 1.6% held by the top ten. The CDR3 extends over 13 amino acids. Trimming stripped 7 bases from V and 5 bases from J, with 15 bases between. The germline CDR1 and CDR2 sequences are MDHEN and SYDVKM. Naivety among CD8 cells was defined by CD45RO negativity and positive CCR7 selection, thereby excluding terminally differentiated effector memory CD45RA+ cells.

Sequencing used naive CD8+ T cells from PBMCs. The clonotype comes from a man younger than 35 in good health. Some clones in this sample may be carry-over from other donors' samples. This chain connects TRBV28 to TRBJ2-7, with D unclear. CDR3 bases: TGTGCCAGCACCACTACTACAATCGACGAGCAGTACTTC. Translated, it gives CASTTTTIDEQYF.